The 18 T cell receptor beta chains below come from one sample, sequenced in a study of blood T cells in healthy people across ages. PCR was performed a second time for roughly 7 to 12 cycles using a sample-barcoded 5' primer and a J-beta primer mix. Each CDR3 protein is one row after TCRdb ran MiXCR on the 5' RACE reads. Of more than 1,000,000 distinct CDR3 sequences detected, less than 25% appear once; the ten largest clones hold approximately 0.79%. The data also belong to a second study, concerning T cells of mothers and their children.

Specimen: blood. The origin of the receptors is a girl under 10 years old in good health.

The genes are TRBV7-8 and TRBJ2-5, with D possibly matching TRBD1 (5 bases). CDR1 and CDR2 from the germline V gene are SGHVS and FQNEAQ. The CDR3 covers 14 residues. V lost 7 bases, J lost 0 bases, and 12 bases lay in between. The CDR3 DNA reads TGTGCCAGCACAGAGACAGCCCACCAAGAGACCCAGTACTTC. This sequence encodes CASTETAHQETQYF.

The rearrangement links TRBV28 to TRBJ2-1, with TRBD1 identical over 9 bases. The tail of the sequence fits TRBJ2-5 better, so the J call may be wrong. The CDR3 runs 14 residues. Germline lookup yields CDR1 MDHEN and CDR2 SYDVKM. CDR3 protein: CASSRDRAGVTQYF. The CDR3 DNA sequence: TGTGCCAGCAGTCGGGACAGGGCCGGGGTGACCCAGTACTTC.

This clonotype has only a few counts. This rearrangement joins TRBV29-1 to TRBJ1-2; possibly TRBD1 for D (6 bases). V shed 6 bases and J shed 4 bases, with 15 bases lying between them. The CDR3 covers 13 residues. Germline V gene lookup returns CDR1 SQVTM and CDR2 ANQGSEA. In nucleotides, the CDR3 is TGCAGCGTACCTAGACAGGCGACCTATGGCTACACCTTC. This sequence encodes CSVPRQATYGYTF.

This sequence joins TRBV6-5 and TRBJ1-2; TRBD1 aligns across 7 bases. The CDR3 covers 13 residues. Germline CDR1 reads MNHEY; CDR2 reads SVGAGI. Germline trimming cut 8 bases from V and 4 bases from J; bases unmatched to any gene: 7. The CDR3 is CASGPDRVYGYTF. CDR3 DNA: TGTGCCAGCGGTCCCGACAGGGTCTATGGCTACACCTTC.

This clonotype was seen more than once but under ten times. The gene calls are TRBV29-1 and TRBJ2-7, with a tentative D call TRBD1 (6 bases). V was pared by 2 bases and J by 2 bases, with 13 bases between. Germline V lookup: CDR1 SQVTM, CDR2 ANQGSEA. The CDR3 is made up of 14 amino acids. The CDR3: CSVELSDRPYEQYF. In DNA, the CDR3 is TGCAGCGTTGAACTAAGCGACAGGCCCTACGAGCAGTACTTC.

In this sample, this clonotype turned up once. The genes are TRBV5-1 and TRBJ2-1; 7 bases match TRBD2. CDR3 size: 13 residues. V lost 4 bases, J lost 5 bases, and 3 bases stayed unmatched. Germline CDR1 reads SGHRS; CDR2 reads YFSETQ. The CDR3 DNA sequence: TGCGCCAGCAGCATTAGCGGGCACAATGAGCAGTTCTTC. It encodes CASSISGHNEQFF.

This clonotype was seen a few times. The rearrangement uses TRBV7-9 and TRBJ2-4; D unclear. This CDR3 is built from 12 residues. The germline V and J ends were trimmed by 1 base and 9 bases, with 7 bases remaining between them. The V gene's germline CDR1 is SEHNR and CDR2 FQNEAQ (reference sequence). CDR3 bases: TGTGCCAGCAGCTTAGATTCGTTCATTCAGTACTTC. Its translation is CASSLDSFIQYF.

This clonotype has only a few counts. V is TRBV28 and J is TRBJ2-1, with D perhaps TRBD1 (5 bases). Germline CDR1 is MDHEN and CDR2 is SYDVKM. This CDR3 has 16 residues. Between the trimmed V and J ends, which lost 6 bases and 0 bases, there was a span of 15 bases. CDR3 sequence (DNA): TGTGCCAGCAGCGCGCGGACATATTACTCCTACAATGAGCAGTTCTTC. Amino acid sequence: CASSARTYYSYNEQFF.

This clonotype has just a few counts. The V call is TRBV10-3, the J call TRBJ2-5; no firm D call. This CDR3 is 11 amino acids long. Germline V gene data show CDR1 as ENHRY and CDR2 as SYGVKD. V was trimmed by 8 bases and J by 4 bases, leaving 8 bases between them. The CDR3 DNA follows: TGTGCCATCCGGCGCGGAGAGACCCAGTACTTC. Translating gives CAIRRGETQYF.

The V gene is TRBV29-1, the J gene TRBJ2-1, with a tentative D call TRBD1 (5 bases). The CDR3 covers 14 residues. Germline CDR1 is SQVTM and CDR2 is ANQGSEA. V lost 5 bases and J 8 bases, leaving 19 bases between the germline ends. This CDR3 reads CSVMGRADLDEQFF. The CDR3 DNA sequence: TGCAGCGTTATGGGCAGGGCTGACTTGGATGAGCAGTTCTTC.

V is TRBV27 and J is TRBJ1-6, with TRBD1 as a possible D gene (5 bases). Trimming took off 6 bases at V and 8 bases at J, with 14 bases between the two ends. This CDR3 contains 14 residues. Germline CDR1 MNHEY, CDR2 SMNVEV (reference sequence). The CDR3 sequence is CASRRDGEDSPLHF. The CDR3 bases are TGTGCCAGCAGGCGGGACGGTGAGGATTCACCCCTCCACTTT.

This clonotype was counted a few times. This rearrangement joins TRBV2 to TRBJ1-2; D is possibly TRBD1 (6 bases). The V end was cut by 2 bases, the J end by 4 bases, with 14 bases between. Germline V gene data show CDR1 as SNHLY and CDR2 as FYNNEI. The CDR3 sequence is 15 residues long. The CDR3 loop is CASSELIDRSYGYTF. The CDR3 DNA reads as TGTGCCAGCAGTGAATTGATAGACAGGAGCTATGGCTACACCTTC. The full variable domain, completed using reference TRBV2 and TRBJ1-2, is EPEVTQTPSHQVTQMGQEVILRCVPISNHLYFYWYRQILGQKVEFLVSFYNNEISEKSEIFDDQFSVERPDGSNFTLKIRSTKLEDSAMYFCASSELIDRSYGYTFGSGTRLTVV.

The chain recombines TRBV7-2 with TRBJ2-1; 8 bases match TRBD1. The CDR3 totals 15 residues. Germline loops: CDR1 SGHTA, CDR2 FQGNSA. V gave up 6 bases and J gave up 0 bases; unmatched junction bases: 4. Here the CDR3 DNA reads TGTGCCAGCAGTGAACAGGGGGGCTCCTACAATGAGCAGTTCTTC. This codes for CASSEQGGSYNEQFF.

This chain connects TRBV24-1 to TRBJ2-5; 13 nucleotides match TRBD2. The J call is doubtful: the DNA matches TRBJ2-1 better. Looked up from germline, CDR1 is KGHDR and CDR2 is SFDVKD. This CDR3 has 15 residues. The CDR3 DNA reads TGTGCCACCAGTGAGTCGGGACTAGCGGGAAATGAGCAGTTCTTC. This translates into CATSESGLAGNEQFF.

This clonotype came up a few times. The chain combines TRBV9 with TRBJ2-1; 13 nucleotides align to TRBD2. V gave up 0 bases and J gave up 5 bases; unmatched junction bases: 5. CDR1 SGDLS and CDR2 YYNGEE come from the germline V gene. The CDR3 is made up of 17 amino acids. CDR3 amino acids: CASSVELAGGPNNEQFF. CDR3 in DNA: TGTGCCAGCAGCGTAGAACTAGCGGGAGGGCCGAACAATGAGCAGTTCTTC.

The chain links TRBV7-3 to TRBJ2-1; 7 nucleotides match TRBD2. V shed 3 bases, J shed 6 bases, and the junction held 14 bases outside the gene matches. CDR3 length: 17 amino acids. Germline V gene sequence: CDR1 SGHTA, CDR2 FQGTGA. The CDR3 region is CASSFTGTREGRNEQFF. CDR3 coding DNA: TGTGCCAGCAGCTTCACAGGAACGAGGGAGGGCCGCAATGAGCAGTTCTTC.

The V gene is TRBV29-1, the J gene TRBJ2-5, with no clear D. CDR3 length: 12 residues. V was clipped by 3 bases and J by 4 bases, with 9 bases between them. Germline V lookup: CDR1 SQVTM, CDR2 ANQGSEA. The CDR3 here is CSVDLTAETQYF. DNA for the CDR3: TGCAGCGTTGACTTGACCGCAGAGACCCAGTACTTC.

This clonotype turned up a few times. The V gene is TRBV20-1, the J gene TRBJ2-3; 9 nucleotides line up with TRBD2. The CDR3 runs 18 residues. Germline assignment: CDR1 DFQATT and CDR2 SNEGSKA (reference sequence). The trim removed 4 bases at V and 3 bases at J, leaving 17 bases unmatched. The chain's CDR3 is CSATLAASGNMRTDTQYF. The CDR3 nucleotides read TGCAGTGCTACCCTGGCGGCTAGCGGGAATATGAGGACAGATACGCAGTATTTT.